Listed below are T cell receptor beta chains from one sample, sequenced in a study of T cells in Graves' hyperthyroidism and ophthalmopathy. TCRdb processed the multiplex PCR reads anew with MiXCR; each CDR3 protein has one entry. The data hold fewer than 650,000 distinct CDR3 sequences, with around 43% observed a single time. The sequenced sample consisted of peripheral blood or thyroid tissue (not recorded which). All receptors derive from an adult woman with Graves' disease, either hyperthyroidism or ophthalmopathy (not recorded which). Both conserved end residues are part of each CDR3. D genes are given only for firm matches. Where a row states a size, it is once, few, many or the class of an expanded clone; other rows omit it.

V: TRBV20-1
size: -
D: TRBD1
length: 13
J: TRBJ2-7
DNA: TGCAGTGCTAGATGGGACAGAACCTACGAGCAGTACTTC
CDR3: CSARWDRTYEQYF

V: TRBV28
size: few
D: -
length: 12
J: TRBJ2-7
DNA: TGTGCCAGCAGATTCGGGATCTACGAGCAGTACTTC
CDR3: CASRFGIYEQYF

V: TRBV6-6
size: -
D: -
length: 14
J: TRBJ1-5
DNA: TGTGCCAGCAGTTACGGGCGGTTCAATCAGCCCCAGCATTTT
CDR3: CASSYGRFNQPQHF

V: TRBV15
size: many
D: TRBD1
length: 13
J: TRBJ1-2
DNA: TGTGCCACCAGCCACGGGACAGGATATGGCTACACCTTC
CDR3: CATSHGTGYGYTF

V: TRBV29-1
size: few
D: -
length: 13
J: TRBJ1-4
DNA: TGCAGCGTTCGAAAGGGATCGGCCGAAAAACTGTTTTTT
CDR3: CSVRKGSAEKLFF

V: TRBV30
size: -
D: -
length: 13
J: TRBJ1-1
DNA: TGTGCCTGGAGTATGCAGTTGGACACTGAAGCTTTCTTT
CDR3: CAWSMQLDTEAFF

V: TRBV9
size: -
D: -
length: 15
J: TRBJ2-7
DNA: TGTGCCAGCACCCTAGGGTTGAAAAGCTCCTACGAGCAGTACTTC
CDR3: CASTLGLKSSYEQYF

V: TRBV5-1
size: many
D: TRBD1
length: 14
J: TRBJ1-4
DNA: TGCGCCAGCAGTCTGGGACAGATAAATGAAAAACTGTTTTTT
CDR3: CASSLGQINEKLFF

V: TRBV15
size: many
D: -
length: 13
J: TRBJ1-5
DNA: TGTGCCACCAGCGGACAGACAAATCGGCCCCAGCATTTT
CDR3: CATSGQTNRPQHF

V: TRBV6-5
size: many
D: TRBD1
length: 14
J: TRBJ1-2
DNA: TGTGCCAGCAGTGACGACACAGGGGCCTATGGCTACACCTTC
CDR3: CASSDDTGAYGYTF